Listed here are 20 T cell receptor beta chains from one sample, sequenced in a study of blood T cells in healthy people across ages. Together with a sample-barcoded 5' primer, a J-beta primer mix was included in a second PCR lasting about 7 to 11 cycles. TCRdb itself ran the 5' RACE reads through MiXCR, one entry per CDR3 protein. Here the sample spans about 1.4 million distinct CDR3 sequences, roughly 60% being singletons. Source material: blood. All receptors come from a man aged 18 to 29 in good health.

Turning to this clonotype: Its ends do not fully match the called genes, so a read error is possible. The rearrangement links TRBV7-2 to TRBJ1-4; TRBD1 might be the D (5 bases). The CDR3 has 14 residues. Germline assignment: CDR1 SGHTA and CDR2 FQGNSA. This CDR3 is CASNLSGRGEKLFF. CDR3 coding DNA: TGTGCCAGCAACTTAAGCGGCCGGGGGGAAAAACTGTTTTTT.

Remarks on this clonotype: One junction end disagrees with the germline gene, perhaps due to a read error. The chain uses TRBV13 and TRBJ2-1; maybe TRBD2 (6 bases). Germline-derived CDR1 and CDR2 are PRHDT and FYEKMQ (reference sequence). There are 16 residues in the CDR3. CDR3 loop: CVSSLGGRGSYNEQFF. In DNA, the CDR3 is TGTGTCAGCAGCTTAGGAGGGCGGGGATCCTACAATGAGCAGTTCTTC.

For this clonotype: The junction departs from germline at one end; a sequencing error may be responsible. The rearrangement uses TRBV7-9 and TRBJ1-6, with D possibly matching TRBD1 (5 bases). Germline V gene sequence: CDR1 SEHNR, CDR2 FQNEAQ (reference sequence). The CDR3 runs 14 residues. The CDR3 DNA reads TGTGCCAGCAGCTTTTCCCAGGGCGCTTCACCCCACCACTTT. It yields the protein CASSFSQGASPHHF. Together with reference TRBV7-9 and TRBJ1-6, the CDR3 gives the full variable domain: DTGVSQNPRHKITKRGQNVTFRCDPISEHNRLYWYRQTLGQGPEFLTYFQNEAQLEKSRLLSDRFSAERPKGSFSTLEIQRTEQGDSAMYLCASSFSQGASPHHFGNGTRLTVT.

The V gene is TRBV7-9, the J gene TRBJ2-1, with TRBD2 matching over 15 bases. Germline CDR1 SEHNR, CDR2 FQNEAQ (reference sequence). This CDR3 region has 16 residues. J gave up 2 bases and V 5 bases, and 1 base lay outside the gene matches. This CDR3 is CASSRTSGGAYNEQFF. In DNA form, the CDR3 reads TGTGCCAGCAGCCGGACTAGCGGGGGGGCCTACAATGAGCAGTTCTTC.

The genes are TRBV7-9 and TRBJ2-1; D is perhaps TRBD1 (6 bases). The CDR3 has 15 residues. Germline-derived CDR1 and CDR2 are SEHNR and FQNEAQ (reference sequence). Trimming took 4 bases from V and 5 from J, leaving 15 bases between them. Written as DNA, the CDR3 is TGTGCCAGCAGCTACAGGGTAGGAGGCAACAATGAGCAGTTCTTC. It yields the protein CASSYRVGGNNEQFF.

The rearrangement joins TRBV3-1 to TRBJ2-7, with 7 bases identical to TRBD2. The end of the DNA is better explained by TRBJ2-5, so the J call may be wrong. This CDR3 spans 15 amino acids. CDR1 and CDR2 (germline): LGHDT, YNNKEL (reference sequence). The CDR3 DNA reads as TGTGCCAGCAGCCAAGAGACGGGAGGCCTCGAGACCCAGTACTTC. It encodes CASSQETGGLETQYF.

The chain couples TRBV7-8 to TRBJ1-2, with D perhaps matching TRBD1 (5 bases). Germline loops: CDR1 SGHVS, CDR2 FQNEAQ. The CDR3 has 16 amino acids. V was pared by 1 base and J by 4 bases, with 16 bases between. CDR3 region: CASSLGAAGALYGYTF. The CDR3 bases are TGTGCCAGCAGCTTAGGGGCAGCCGGGGCGCTCTATGGCTACACCTTC.

The V call is TRBV6-5, the J call TRBJ2-4, with D maybe TRBD2 (6 bases). The J call could be wrong; TRBJ2-7 is a better fit for the DNA end. Germline CDR1 is MNHEY and CDR2 is SVGAGI. This CDR3 spans 12 amino acids. In nucleotides, the CDR3 is TGTGCCAGCAGAGGGACTTGGGACGAGCAGTACTTC. This encodes CASRGTWDEQYF.

In this sample, this clonotype turned up many times. V usage is TRBV29-1 and J usage is TRBJ2-4; D gene ambiguous. The V end lost 3 bases, the J end lost 0 bases, and 6 bases lay between the germline ends. Germline V gene lookup returns CDR1 SQVTM and CDR2 ANQGSEA. The CDR3 extends over 13 amino acids. CDR3 loop: CSVEGRAKNIQYF. As DNA, the CDR3 is TGCAGCGTTGAGGGTAGAGCCAAAAACATTCAGTACTTC.

The V gene is TRBV6-5, the J gene TRBJ2-5, with D uncertain. The DNA end lines up better with TRBJ2-7; the J call may be wrong. Germline V CDR1 and CDR2: MNHEY, SVGAGI. The CDR3 spans 12 residues. The CDR3 bases are TGTGCCAGCACCTCAGTCTCCTACGAGCAGTACTTC. It is translated as CASTSVSYEQYF.

The V and J genes are TRBV19 and TRBJ2-1; TRBD1 agrees at 8 bases. The CDR3 contains 15 residues. In germline, CDR1 is LNHDA, CDR2 SQIVND (reference sequence). Trimming took 6 bases from V and 7 from J; bases not matched to a gene: 11. Written as DNA, the CDR3 is TGTGCCAGTAGGTCTAGGACAGGGCAGAATAATGAGCAGTTCTTC. As protein: CASRSRTGQNNEQFF.

The chain has TRBV3-1 and TRBJ1-2; no clear D. Per germline, CDR1 LGHDT and CDR2 YNNKEL (reference sequence). The CDR3 has 15 amino acids. V gave up 1 base and J gave up 4 bases, with 13 bases separating them. The chain's CDR3 is CASSQVGSRGYGYTF. CDR3 DNA: TGTGCCAGCAGCCAAGTAGGCTCACGTGGCTATGGCTACACCTTC.

There are a few counts of this clonotype. The rearrangement uses TRBV12-3 or TRBV12-4 and TRBJ2-4, with D possibly matching TRBD2 (6 bases). Trimming took off 1 base at V and 3 bases at J, with 7 bases between the two ends. CDR3 length: 14 amino acids. The CDR3 loop reads CASSLGGVKNIQYF. The CDR3 DNA is TGTGCCAGCAGTTTAGGCGGGGTCAAAAACATTCAGTACTTC.

This chain links TRBV27 with TRBJ2-4, with D tentatively TRBD2 (5 bases). The CDR3 length is 14 residues. V was pared by 3 bases and J by 2 bases, with 8 bases between. CDR1 is MNHEY and CDR2 is SMNVEV in the germline V gene (reference sequence). CDR3 DNA sequence: TGTGCCAGCAGTTTGGGAGTGTCCAAAAACATTCAGTACTTC. The encoded protein is CASSLGVSKNIQYF.

J is TRBJ2-3 and V is TRBV27; the D is unclear. The CDR3 spans 12 residues. V lost 5 bases and J lost 5, with 8 bases in between. Germline V gene data show CDR1 as MNHEY and CDR2 as SMNVEV (reference sequence). In DNA, the CDR3 is TGTGCCAGCAGTAGCCCGTTAGATACGCAGTATTTT. This sequence encodes CASSSPLDTQYF.

This clonotype has just a few counts. The rearrangement uses TRBV7-2 and TRBJ2-2; D is unresolved. The CDR3 is made up of 11 amino acids. With 6 bases removed from V and 8 bases from J, the gap between germline ends came to 7 bases. CDR1 is SGHTA, CDR2 FQGNSA, per germline. The CDR3, as DNA: TGTGCCAGCAGTTTGCTAGGGGAGCTGTTTTTT. It codes for CASSLLGELFF.

The gene calls are TRBV20-1 and TRBJ1-1; D might be TRBD1 (5 bases). The CDR3 runs 16 residues. Germline-derived CDR1 and CDR2 are DFQATT and SNEGSKA (reference sequence). Trimming shortened V by 0 bases and J by 0 bases, and 14 bases separated the two germline ends. The CDR3 spells CSARDRQGPMNTEAFF. CDR3 sequence (DNA): TGCAGTGCTAGAGACCGGCAGGGACCAATGAACACTGAAGCTTTCTTT.

The rearrangement uses TRBV2 and TRBJ2-1; no definite D call. Looked up from germline, CDR1 is SNHLY and CDR2 is FYNNEI. The CDR3 is made up of 13 amino acids. Trimming left V 5 bases short and J 3 bases short, with 8 bases between. DNA for the CDR3: TGTGCCAGCAGTACAATTCTCTACAATGAGCAGTTCTTC. Its protein product is CASSTILYNEQFF.

Notes on this clonotype: One end of the junction fails to match germline, which may point to a read error. This chain connects TRBV12-5 to TRBJ2-1; 8 bases fit TRBD1. CDR1 is LGHNT, CDR2 FRNRAP, per germline. This CDR3 is built from 15 residues. In DNA, the CDR3 is TGTGCTAGTGGTCCAGGACAGGGAACCTACAATGAGCGGTTCTTC. Its translation: CASGPGQGTYNERFF.

The V and J genes are TRBV29-1 and TRBJ1-1; the D gene is possibly TRBD1 (6 bases). V was clipped by 5 bases and J by 2 bases, with 12 bases between them. Germline CDR1 reads SQVTM; CDR2 reads ANQGSEA. There are 13 residues in the CDR3. This CDR3 reads CSVKTGLNTEAFF. The CDR3 DNA reads as TGCAGCGTTAAGACAGGACTTAACACTGAAGCTTTCTTT.